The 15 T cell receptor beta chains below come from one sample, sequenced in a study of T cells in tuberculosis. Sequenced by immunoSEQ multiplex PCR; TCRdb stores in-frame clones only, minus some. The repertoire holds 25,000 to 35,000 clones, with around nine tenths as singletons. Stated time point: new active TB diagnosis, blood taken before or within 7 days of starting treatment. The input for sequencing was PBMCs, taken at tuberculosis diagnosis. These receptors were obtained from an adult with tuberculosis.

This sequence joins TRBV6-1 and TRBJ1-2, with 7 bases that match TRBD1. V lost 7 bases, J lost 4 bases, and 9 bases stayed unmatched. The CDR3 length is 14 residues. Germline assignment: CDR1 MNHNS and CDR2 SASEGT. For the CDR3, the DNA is TGTGCCAGCACCGGAGGGGGCGTAGCCTATGGCTACACCTTC. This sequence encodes CASTGGGVAYGYTF.

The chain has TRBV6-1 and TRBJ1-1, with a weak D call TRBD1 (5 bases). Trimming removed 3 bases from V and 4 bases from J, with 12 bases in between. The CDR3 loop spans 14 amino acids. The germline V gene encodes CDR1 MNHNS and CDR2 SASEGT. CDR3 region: CASSEEGTSTEAFF. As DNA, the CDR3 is TGTGCCAGCAGTGAGGAGGGGACCAGCACTGAAGCTTTCTTT.

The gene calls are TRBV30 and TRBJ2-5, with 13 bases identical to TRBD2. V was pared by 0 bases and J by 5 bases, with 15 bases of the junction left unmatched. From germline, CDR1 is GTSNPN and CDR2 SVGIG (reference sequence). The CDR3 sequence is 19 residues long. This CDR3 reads CAWSVGLTSGRAWGETQYF. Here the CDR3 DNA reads TGTGCCTGGAGTGTGGGTCTTACTAGCGGGAGGGCCTGGGGGGAGACCCAGTACTTC.

CDR3 in DNA: TGCAGCGCTGTAGGGGGACAGAGCTCCTACAATGAGCAGTTCTTC. Its translation: CSAVGGQSSYNEQFF. J is TRBJ2-1 and V is TRBV29-1; 7 bases are shared with TRBD1. The length of the CDR3 is 15 residues. V lost 7 bases and J lost 0; bases outside the gene matches: 9. CDR1 is SQVTM and CDR2 is ANQGSEA in the germline V gene.

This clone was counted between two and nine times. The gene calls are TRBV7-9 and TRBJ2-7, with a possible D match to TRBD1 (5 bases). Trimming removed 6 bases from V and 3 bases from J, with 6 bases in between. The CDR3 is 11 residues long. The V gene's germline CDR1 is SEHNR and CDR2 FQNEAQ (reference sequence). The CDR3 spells CASSRGYEQYF. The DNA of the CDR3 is TGTGCCAGCAGTAGGGGCTACGAGCAGTACTTC.

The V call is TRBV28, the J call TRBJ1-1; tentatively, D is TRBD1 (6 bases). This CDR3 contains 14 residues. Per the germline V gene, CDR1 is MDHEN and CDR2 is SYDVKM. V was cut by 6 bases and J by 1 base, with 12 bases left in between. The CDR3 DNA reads TGTGCCAGCAGACCACCGGGACAGAACACTGAAGCTTTCTTT. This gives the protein CASRPPGQNTEAFF.

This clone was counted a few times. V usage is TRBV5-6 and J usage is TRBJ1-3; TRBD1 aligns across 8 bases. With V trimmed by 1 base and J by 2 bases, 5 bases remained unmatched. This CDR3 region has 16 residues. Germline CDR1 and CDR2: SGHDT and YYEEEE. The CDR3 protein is CASSLPTGAAGNTIYF. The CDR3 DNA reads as TGTGCCAGCAGCTTGCCGACAGGGGCGGCTGGAAACACCATATATTTT.

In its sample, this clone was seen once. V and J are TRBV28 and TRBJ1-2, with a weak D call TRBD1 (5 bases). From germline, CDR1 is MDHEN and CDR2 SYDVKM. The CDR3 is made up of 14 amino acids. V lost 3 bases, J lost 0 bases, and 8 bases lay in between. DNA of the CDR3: TGTGCCAGCAGTTTGGGGGGATCTAACTATGGCTACACCTTC. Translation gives CASSLGGSNYGYTF.

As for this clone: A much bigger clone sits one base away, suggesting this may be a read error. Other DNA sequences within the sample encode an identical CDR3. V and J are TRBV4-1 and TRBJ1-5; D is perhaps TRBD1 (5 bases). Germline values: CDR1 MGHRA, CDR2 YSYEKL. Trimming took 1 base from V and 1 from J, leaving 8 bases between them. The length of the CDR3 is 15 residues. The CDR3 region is CASSQVTGSNQPQHF. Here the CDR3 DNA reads TGCGCCAGCAGCCAAGTCACAGGCAGCAATCAGCCCCAGCATTTT.

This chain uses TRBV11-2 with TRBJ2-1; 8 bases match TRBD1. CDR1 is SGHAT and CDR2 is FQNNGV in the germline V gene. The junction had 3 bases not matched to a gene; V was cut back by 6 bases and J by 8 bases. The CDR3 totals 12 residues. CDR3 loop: CASRRTGYEQFF. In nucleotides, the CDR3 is TGTGCCAGCAGGCGGACAGGGTATGAGCAGTTCTTC.

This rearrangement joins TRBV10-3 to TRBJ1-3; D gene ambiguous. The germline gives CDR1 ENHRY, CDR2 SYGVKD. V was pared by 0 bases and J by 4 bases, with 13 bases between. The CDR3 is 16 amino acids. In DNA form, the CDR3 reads TGTGCCATCAGTGAGTCGGTGGGCCCGGCAGGAAACACCATATATTTT. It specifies CAISESVGPAGNTIYF.

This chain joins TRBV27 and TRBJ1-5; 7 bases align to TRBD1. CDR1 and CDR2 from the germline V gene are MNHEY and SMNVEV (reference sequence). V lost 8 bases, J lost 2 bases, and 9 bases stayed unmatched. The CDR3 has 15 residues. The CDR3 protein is CASSSGGGGNQPQHF. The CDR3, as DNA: TGTGCCAGCTCGTCGGGAGGGGGCGGCAATCAGCCCCAGCATTTT.

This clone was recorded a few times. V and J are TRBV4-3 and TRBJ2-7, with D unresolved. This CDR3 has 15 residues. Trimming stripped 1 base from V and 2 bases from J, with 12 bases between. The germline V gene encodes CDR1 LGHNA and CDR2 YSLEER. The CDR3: CASSQAPGLPYEQYF. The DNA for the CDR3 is TGCGCCAGCAGCCAAGCCCCCGGTCTGCCCTACGAGCAGTACTTC.

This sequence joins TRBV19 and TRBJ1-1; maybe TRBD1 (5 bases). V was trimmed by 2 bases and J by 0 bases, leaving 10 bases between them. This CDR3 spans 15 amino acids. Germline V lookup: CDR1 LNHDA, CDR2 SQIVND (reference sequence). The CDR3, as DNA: TGTGCCAGTAGTATATTTGACAGTCTGAACACTGAAGCTTTCTTT. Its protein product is CASSIFDSLNTEAFF.

CDR3: CASSYLSEAFF. CDR3 DNA: TGTGCCAGCAGTTACTTGTCTGAAGCTTTCTTT. This sequence joins TRBV28 and TRBJ1-1; D remains ambiguous. V was cut by 4 bases and J by 6 bases, with 6 bases left in between. The CDR3 is 11 amino acids. Germline V gene sequence: CDR1 MDHEN, CDR2 SYDVKM. Full variable domain (remainder filled in from reference TRBV28 and TRBJ1-1): DVKVTQSSRYLVKRTGEKVFLECVQDMDHENMFWYRQDPGLGLRLIYFSYDVKMKEKGDIPEGYSVSREKKERFSLILESASTNQTSMYLCASSYLSEAFFGQGTRLTVV.